The subject of this entry is one TCR beta chain. Seattle's enrolled individuals joined amid active infection and were then monitored longitudinally. The length of the CDR3 is 15 residues. V gave up 4 bases and J gave up 7 bases; unmatched junction bases: 12. From germline, CDR1 is SGHNT and CDR2 YYREEE (reference sequence). Clones were read by immunoSEQ multiplex PCR, and TCRdb kept only the in-frame ones, dropping some. The table shows under 350,000 clones, with roughly 90% occurring only once. This sample was included in a study of blood T cell repertoires in COVID-19. This TCR derives from a woman aged 25 to 39 with COVID-19, enrolled during active disease. The V and J genes are TRBV5-4 and TRBJ1-1; the match to TRBD1 covers 8 bases. Sequencing used peripheral blood. CDR3 residues: CASSPTGQVAHEAFF. CDR3 nucleotide sequence: TGTGCCAGCAGCCCAACGGGACAGGTCGCCCATGAAGCTTTCTTT.